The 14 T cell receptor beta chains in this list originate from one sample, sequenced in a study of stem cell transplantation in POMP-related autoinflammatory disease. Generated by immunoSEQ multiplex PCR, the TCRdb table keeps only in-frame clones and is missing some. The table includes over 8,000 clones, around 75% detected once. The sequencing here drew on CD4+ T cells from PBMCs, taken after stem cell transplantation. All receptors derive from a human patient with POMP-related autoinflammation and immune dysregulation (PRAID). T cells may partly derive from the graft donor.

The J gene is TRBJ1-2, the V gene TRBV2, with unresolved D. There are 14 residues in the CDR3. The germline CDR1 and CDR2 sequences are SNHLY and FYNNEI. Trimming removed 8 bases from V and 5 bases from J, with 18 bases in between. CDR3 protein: CASGPGRPRYGYTF. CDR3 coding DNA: TGTGCCAGCGGACCGGGCCGACCTCGATATGGCTACACCTTC. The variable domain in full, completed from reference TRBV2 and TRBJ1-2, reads EPEVTQTPSHQVTQMGQEVILRCVPISNHLYFYWYRQILGQKVEFLVSFYNNEISEKSEIFDDQFSVERPDGSNFTLKIRSTKLEDSAMYFCASGPGRPRYGYTFGSGTRLTVV.

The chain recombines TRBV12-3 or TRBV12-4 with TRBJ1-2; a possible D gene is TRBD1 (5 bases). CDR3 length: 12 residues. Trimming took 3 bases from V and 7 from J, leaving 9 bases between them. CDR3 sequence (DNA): TGTGCCAGCAGTTTCGGACATACTGGCTACACCTTC. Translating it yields CASSFGHTGYTF.

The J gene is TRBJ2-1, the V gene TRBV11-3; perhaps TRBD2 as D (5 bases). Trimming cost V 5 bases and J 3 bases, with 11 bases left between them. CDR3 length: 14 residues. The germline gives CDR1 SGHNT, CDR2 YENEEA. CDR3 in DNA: TGTGCCAGCAGCGCCCACCGGGACTACAATGAGCAGTTCTTC. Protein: CASSAHRDYNEQFF.

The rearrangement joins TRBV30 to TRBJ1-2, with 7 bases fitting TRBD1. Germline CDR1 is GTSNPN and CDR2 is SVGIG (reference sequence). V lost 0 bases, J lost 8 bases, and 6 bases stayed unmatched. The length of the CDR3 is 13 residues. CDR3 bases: TGTGCCTGGAGTGTACTCGGGACAGCCGGCTACACCTTC. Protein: CAWSVLGTAGYTF. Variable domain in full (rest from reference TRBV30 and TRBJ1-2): SQTIHQWPATLVQPVGSPLSLECTVEGTSNPNLYWYRQAAGRGLQLLFYSVGIGQISSEVPQNLSASRPQDRQFILSSKKLLLSDSGFYLCAWSVLGTAGYTFGSGTRLTVV.

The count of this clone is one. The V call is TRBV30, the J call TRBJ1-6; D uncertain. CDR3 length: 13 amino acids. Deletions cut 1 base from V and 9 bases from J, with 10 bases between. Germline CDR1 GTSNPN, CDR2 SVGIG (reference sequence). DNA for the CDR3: TGTGCCTGGAGTGGGGGTTTCCGTTCACCCCTCCACTTT. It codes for CAWSGGFRSPLHF.

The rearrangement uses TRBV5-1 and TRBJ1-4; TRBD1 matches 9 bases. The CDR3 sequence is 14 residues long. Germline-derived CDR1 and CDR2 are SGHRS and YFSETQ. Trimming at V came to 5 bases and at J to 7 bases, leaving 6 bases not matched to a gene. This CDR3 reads CASRPGTGLEKLFF. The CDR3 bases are TGCGCCAGCAGACCCGGGACAGGGCTTGAAAAACTGTTTTTT.

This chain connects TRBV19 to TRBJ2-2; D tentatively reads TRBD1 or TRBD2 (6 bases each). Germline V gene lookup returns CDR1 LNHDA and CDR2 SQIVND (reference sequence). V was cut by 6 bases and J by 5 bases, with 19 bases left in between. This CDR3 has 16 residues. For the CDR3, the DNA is TGTGCCAGTAGGGACGGAGGGGGGCTTTTAACCGGGGAGCTGTTTTTT. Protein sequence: CASRDGGGLLTGELFF.

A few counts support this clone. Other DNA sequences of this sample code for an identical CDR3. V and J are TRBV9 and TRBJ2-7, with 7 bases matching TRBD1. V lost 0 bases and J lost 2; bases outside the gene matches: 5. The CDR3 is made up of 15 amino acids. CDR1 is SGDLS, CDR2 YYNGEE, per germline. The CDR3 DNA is TGTGCCAGCAGCGTAGGGCCAGGGGGAGCCTACGAGCAGTACTTC. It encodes CASSVGPGGAYEQYF.

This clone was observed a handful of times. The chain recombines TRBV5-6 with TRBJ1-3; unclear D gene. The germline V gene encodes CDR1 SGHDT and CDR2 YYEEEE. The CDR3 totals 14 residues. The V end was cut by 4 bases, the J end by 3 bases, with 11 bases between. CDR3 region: CASSPLGGGNTIYF. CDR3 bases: TGTGCCAGCAGCCCCCTTGGAGGTGGAAACACCATATATTTT.

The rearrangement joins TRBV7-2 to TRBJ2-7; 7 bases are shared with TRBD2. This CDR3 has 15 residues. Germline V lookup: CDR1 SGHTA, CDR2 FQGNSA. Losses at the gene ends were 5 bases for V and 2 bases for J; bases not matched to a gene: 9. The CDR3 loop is CASSTVGGSPYEQYF. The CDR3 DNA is TGTGCCAGCAGCACCGTGGGCGGGAGCCCCTACGAGCAGTACTTC.

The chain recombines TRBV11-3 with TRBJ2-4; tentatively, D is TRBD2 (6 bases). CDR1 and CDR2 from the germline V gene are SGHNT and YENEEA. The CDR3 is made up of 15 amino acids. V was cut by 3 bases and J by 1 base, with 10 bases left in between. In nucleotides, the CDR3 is TGTGCCAGCAGCTTGGGTGGGAGGGCCAAAAACATTCAGTACTTC. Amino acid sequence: CASSLGGRAKNIQYF.

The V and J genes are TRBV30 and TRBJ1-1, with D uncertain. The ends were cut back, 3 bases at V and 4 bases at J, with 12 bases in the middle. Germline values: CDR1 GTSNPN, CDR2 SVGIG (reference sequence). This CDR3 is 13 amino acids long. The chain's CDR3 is CAWSRRQGTEAFF. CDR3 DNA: TGTGCCTGGAGCCGGAGGCAAGGCACTGAAGCTTTCTTT.

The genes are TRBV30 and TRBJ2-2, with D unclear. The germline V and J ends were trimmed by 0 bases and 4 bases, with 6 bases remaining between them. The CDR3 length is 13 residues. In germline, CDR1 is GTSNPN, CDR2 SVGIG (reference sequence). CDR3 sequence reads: CAWSVVSTGELFF. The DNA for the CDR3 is TGTGCCTGGAGTGTAGTCTCCACCGGGGAGCTGTTTTTT.

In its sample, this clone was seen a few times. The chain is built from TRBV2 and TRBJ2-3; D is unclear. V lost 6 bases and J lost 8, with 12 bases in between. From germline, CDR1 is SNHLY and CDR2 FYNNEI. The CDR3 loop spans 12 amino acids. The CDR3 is CASSPGDSTQYF. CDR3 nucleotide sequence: TGTGCCAGCAGCCCTGGGGATTCTACGCAGTATTTT. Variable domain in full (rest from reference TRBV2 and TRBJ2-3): EPEVTQTPSHQVTQMGQEVILRCVPISNHLYFYWYRQILGQKVEFLVSFYNNEISEKSEIFDDQFSVERPDGSNFTLKIRSTKLEDSAMYFCASSPGDSTQYFGPGTRLTVL.